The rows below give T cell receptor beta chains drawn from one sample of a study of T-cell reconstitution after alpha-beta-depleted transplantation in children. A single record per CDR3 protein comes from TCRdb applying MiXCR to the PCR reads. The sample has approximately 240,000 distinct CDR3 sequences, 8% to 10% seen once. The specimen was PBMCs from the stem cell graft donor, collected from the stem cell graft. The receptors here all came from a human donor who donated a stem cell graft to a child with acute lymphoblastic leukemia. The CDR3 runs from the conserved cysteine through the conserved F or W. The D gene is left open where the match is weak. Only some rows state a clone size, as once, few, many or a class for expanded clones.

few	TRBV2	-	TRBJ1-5	TGTGCCAGCAGCCTCATTATGGGTAATCAGCCCCAGCATTTT	CASSLIMGNQPQHF
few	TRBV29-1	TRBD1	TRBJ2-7	TGCAGCTCACGGGACAGTGTGGACGAGCAGTACTTC	CSSRDSVDEQYF
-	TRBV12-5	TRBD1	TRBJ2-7	TGTGCTAGTGGTTTACCCTCGAGGACAGGGATGAGCGAGCAGTACTTC	CASGLPSRTGMSEQYF
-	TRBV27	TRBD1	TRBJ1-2	TGTGCCAGCAGTTTATCCGGGACAGATAACTATGGCTACACCTTC	CASSLSGTDNYGYTF
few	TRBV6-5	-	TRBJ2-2	TGTGCCAGCAGTTACCTGGGGGCGGACACCGGGGAGCTGTTTTTT	CASSYLGADTGELFF
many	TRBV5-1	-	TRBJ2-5	TGCGCCAGCAGCTTTACTAGACAAGAGACCCAGTACTTC	CASSFTRQETQYF
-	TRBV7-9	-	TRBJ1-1	TGTGCCAGCAGCTTAGCCTCAGTGGGAACTGAAGCTTTCTTT	CASSLASVGTEAFF
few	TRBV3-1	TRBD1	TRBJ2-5	TGTGCCAGCAGCCAAGATCCCAGGGGGTGGGAGACCCAGTACTTC	CASSQDPRGWETQYF
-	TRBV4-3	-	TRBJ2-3	TGCGCCAGCAGTCGGGGCCAGGGCAGCACAGATACGCAGTATTTT	CASSRGQGSTDTQYF
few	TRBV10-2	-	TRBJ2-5	TGCGCCGCTGGAGTCCAAGAGACCCAGTACTTC	CAAGVQETQYF
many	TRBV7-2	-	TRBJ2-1	TGTGCCAGCACCCCCGCCGGGTTCGATGAGCAGTTCTTC	CASTPAGFDEQFF
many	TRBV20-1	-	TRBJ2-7	TGCAGTGCTAGAGATCAACGGGGAACCTACGAGCAGTACTTC	CSARDQRGTYEQYF
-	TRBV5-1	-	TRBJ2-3	TGCGCCAGCAGCTTGCTGACGGGCACAGATACGCAGTATTTT	CASSLLTGTDTQYF
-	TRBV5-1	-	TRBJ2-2	TGCGCCAGCAGCTTGGCCTTCGGGGGCGCGCACACCGGGGAGCTGTTTTTT	CASSLAFGGAHTGELFF
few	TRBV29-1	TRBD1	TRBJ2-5	TGCAGCGCCCGGGCGGGGCAGGGGGCAGAGACCCAGTACTTC	CSARAGQGAETQYF